The 4 T cell receptor beta chains reported below all come from one sample, sequenced in a study of T cell clonality in common variable immunodeficiency. TCRdb keeps only in-frame clones here, not all; method: immunoSEQ multiplex PCR. The table lists fewer than 65,000 clones, with no singletons. The specimen was peripheral blood mononuclear cells. The source is a person between 18 and 75 years old in good health.

This clone has at least ten counts. The missing CDR3 end, 3 residues past where the read stops, is filled in from the germline J gene. The V call is TRBV7-8, the J call TRBJ1-4; no firm D call. Per the germline V gene, CDR1 is SGHVS and CDR2 is FQNEAQ. The CDR3 is 15 amino acids. V was pared by 5 bases and J by 1 base, with 11 bases between. The sequenced CDR3 bases are TGTGCCAGCAGCGCTACAAGGGTAACTAATGAAAAA. It codes for CASSATRVTNEK. The complete CDR3 sequence is CASSATRVTNEKLFF. Drawing the rest from reference TRBV7-8 and TRBJ1-4, the complete variable domain is GAGVSQSPRYKVAKRGQDVALRCDPISGHVSLFWYQQALGQGPEFLTYFQNEAQLDKSGLPSDRFFAERPEGSVSTLKIQRTQQEDSAVYLCASSATRVTNEKLFFGSGTQLSVL.

This clone was observed at least ten times. The read ends 3 residues early relative to the CDR3; the germline J gene fills the gap. V usage is TRBV6-1 and J usage is TRBJ1-2; TRBD1 might be the D (6 bases). CDR3 length: 13 amino acids. Deletions cut 3 bases from V and 5 bases from J, with 10 bases between. From germline, CDR1 is MNHNS and CDR2 SASEGT. CDR3 DNA, as far as it was read: TGTGCCAGCAGTGATATGGACAGTTATGGC. Translation: CASSDMDSYG. The whole CDR3 protein reads CASSDMDSYGYTF.

This clone was seen many times. Read sequence stops 3 residues before the CDR3 end, and the germline J gene provides the missing end. The chain combines TRBV7-8 with TRBJ1-6; D possibly corresponds to TRBD1 (5 bases). This CDR3 spans 15 amino acids. V was shortened by 1 base and J by 11 bases, with 15 bases between the two germline ends. The germline V gene has CDR1 SGHVS and CDR2 FQNEAQ. The CDR3 sequence: CASSLGGELGAPLHF. The sequenced CDR3 bases are TGTGCCAGCAGCTTAGGAGGGGAGCTAGGGGCACCC.

This clone was picked up a small number of times. With the read ending 3 residues before the CDR3 end, the germline J gene is used to fill in that end. V is TRBV20-1 and J is TRBJ2-3, with 12 bases fitting TRBD1. Germline values: CDR1 DFQATT, CDR2 SNEGSKA (reference sequence). This CDR3 has 15 amino acids. This chain's CDR3 is CSATPGQGAGETQYF. CDR3 DNA (partial): TGCAGTGCTACGCCGGGACAGGGGGCAGGGGAGACG.